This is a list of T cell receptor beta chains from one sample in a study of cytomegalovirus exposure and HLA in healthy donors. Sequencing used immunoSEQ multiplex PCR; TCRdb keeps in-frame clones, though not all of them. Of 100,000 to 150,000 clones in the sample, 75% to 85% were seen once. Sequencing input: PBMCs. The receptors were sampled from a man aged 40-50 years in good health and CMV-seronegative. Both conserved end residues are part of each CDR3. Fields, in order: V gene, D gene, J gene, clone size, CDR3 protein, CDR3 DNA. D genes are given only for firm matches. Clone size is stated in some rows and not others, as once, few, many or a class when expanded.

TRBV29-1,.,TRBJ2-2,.,CSVSGSGGGELFF,TGCAGCGTTTCCGGGAGTGGGGGCGGGGAGCTGTTTTTT
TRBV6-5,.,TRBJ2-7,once,CASSLSYDGEQYF,TGTGCCAGCAGTTTGAGTTATGATGGCGAGCAGTACTTC
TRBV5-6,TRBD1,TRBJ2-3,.,CASSAEGQSTDTQYF,TGTGCCAGCAGCGCCGAGGGACAGAGCACAGATACGCAGTATTTT
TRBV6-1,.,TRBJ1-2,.,CASSEGSSANYGYTF,TGTGCCAGCAGTGAAGGGTCCAGCGCTAACTATGGCTACACCTTC
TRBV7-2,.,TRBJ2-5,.,CASSLGVGEQTQYF,TGTGCCAGCAGCTTAGGTGTAGGGGAACAGACCCAGTACTTC
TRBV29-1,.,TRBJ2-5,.,CSVEREEETQYF,TGCAGCGTTGAACGAGAGGAAGAGACCCAGTACTTC
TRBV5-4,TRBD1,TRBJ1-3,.,CASSAGQGGLSGNTIYF,TGTGCCAGCAGCGCAGGACAGGGAGGCCTCAGTGGAAACACCATATATTTT
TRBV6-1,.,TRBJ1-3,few,CASSEGGGKNTIYF,TGTGCCAGCAGTGAAGGAGGAGGGAAAAACACCATATATTTT
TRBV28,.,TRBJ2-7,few,CASSLWVSGTRTYEQYF,TGTGCCAGCAGTTTATGGGTTTCCGGGACTCGCACCTACGAGCAGTACTTC
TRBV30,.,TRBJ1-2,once,CACNPGSTF,TGTGCCTGCAATCCGGGGTCAACCTTC
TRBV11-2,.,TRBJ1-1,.,CASSLAWQGIGTEAFF,TGTGCCAGCAGCTTAGCCTGGCAGGGTATAGGCACTGAAGCTTTCTTT
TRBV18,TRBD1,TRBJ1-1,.,CASSWGQENTEAFF,TGTGCCAGCTCATGGGGACAGGAGAACACTGAAGCTTTCTTT
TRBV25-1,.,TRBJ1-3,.,CASSGAGLGENTIYF,TGTGCCAGCAGTGGTGCGGGGCTGGGCGAAAACACCATATATTTT
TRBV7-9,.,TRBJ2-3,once,CASSEGGSTDTQYF,TGTGCCAGCAGTGAGGGGGGGAGCACAGATACGCAGTATTTT
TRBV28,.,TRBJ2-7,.,CASSLQGHEQYF,TGTGCCAGCAGTTTACAGGGTCACGAGCAGTACTTC
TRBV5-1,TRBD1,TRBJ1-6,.,CASSRGQGASSPLHF,TGCGCCAGCAGCCGAGGACAGGGGGCTAGTTCACCCCTCCACTTT
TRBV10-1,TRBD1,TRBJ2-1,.,CASSRDRGNEQFF,TGCGCCAGCAGTCGGGACAGGGGGAATGAGCAGTTCTTC
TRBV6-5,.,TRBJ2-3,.,CATTKVRLNTDTQYF,TGTGCCACAACCAAGGTGCGGTTAAACACAGATACGCAGTATTTT
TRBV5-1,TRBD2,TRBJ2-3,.,CASSATSGSTDTQYF,TGCGCCAGCAGCGCGACTAGCGGGAGCACAGATACGCAGTATTTT
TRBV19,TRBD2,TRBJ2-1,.,CASRGDYGSNEQFF,TGTGCCAGTAGGGGGGACTATGGGAGCAATGAGCAGTTCTTC
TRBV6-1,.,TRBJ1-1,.,CASRPLGEVAEAFF,TGTGCCAGCAGACCGCTAGGGGAGGTGGCTGAAGCTTTCTTT
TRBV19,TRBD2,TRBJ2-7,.,CASTQSGGSYEQYF,TGTGCCAGTACCCAGAGCGGGGGGAGCTACGAGCAGTACTTC
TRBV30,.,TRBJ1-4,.,CAWSVRSGEKLFF,TGTGCCTGGAGTGTAAGGAGTGGGGAAAAACTGTTTTTT
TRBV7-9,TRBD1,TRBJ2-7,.,CASSLLGQLRSYEQYF,TGTGCCAGCAGCTTACTGGGACAGCTACGCTCCTACGAGCAGTACTTC
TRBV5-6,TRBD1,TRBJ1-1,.,CASSWVGTGMNTEAFF,TGTGCCAGCAGCTGGGTCGGGACAGGAATGAACACTGAAGCTTTCTTT
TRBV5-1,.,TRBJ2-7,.,CASTKQGDEQYF,TGCGCCAGCACAAAACAGGGAGACGAGCAGTACTTC
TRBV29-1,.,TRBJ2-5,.,CSVEKQPEQETQYF,TGCAGCGTTGAAAAACAGCCTGAACAAGAGACCCAGTACTTC
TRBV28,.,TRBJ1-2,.,CASSSQTGDYGYTF,TGTGCCAGCAGTTCTCAGACAGGAGACTATGGCTACACCTTC
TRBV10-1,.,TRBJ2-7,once,CASSESFAAGLPYEQYF,TGCGCCAGCAGTGAGTCTTTCGCAGCGGGCCTACCCTACGAGCAGTACTTC
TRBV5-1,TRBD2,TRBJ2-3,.,CASSLAGLAGVGTDTQYF,TGCGCCAGCAGCTTGGCTGGACTAGCGGGAGTAGGGACAGATACGCAGTATTTT
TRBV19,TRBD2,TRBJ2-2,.,CASSIRASGSPGELFF,TGTGCCAGTAGTATTAGGGCTAGCGGGAGTCCCGGGGAGCTGTTTTTT
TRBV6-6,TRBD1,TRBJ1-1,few,CASRRDSEAFF,TGTGCCAGCAGACGGGACAGTGAAGCTTTCTTT
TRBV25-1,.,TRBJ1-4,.,CASSRQSNEKLFF,TGTGCCAGCAGTCGACAGTCTAATGAAAAACTGTTTTTT
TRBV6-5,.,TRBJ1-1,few,CACRTSNTEAFF,TGTGCCTGCAGGACTTCCAACACTGAAGCTTTCTTT